The 21 T cell receptor beta chains listed next were all sequenced from one sample in a study of T cell changes during pregnancy in multiple sclerosis. The data were produced by immunoSEQ multiplex PCR, yet TCRdb's version contains in-frame clones alone and is incomplete. The data show around 130,000 clones, 95% to 98% seen once. This specimen was peripheral blood, taken after pregnancy. Every receptor here comes from a female donor with multiple sclerosis, enrolled in a pregnancy study.

J is TRBJ2-1 and V is TRBV11-2; D is possibly TRBD2 (5 bases). CDR3 length equals 14 residues. Deletions cut 1 base from V and 6 bases from J, with 10 bases between. Germline V gene sequence: CDR1 SGHAT, CDR2 FQNNGV. CDR3 nucleotide sequence: TGTGCCAGCAGCTTAGTCTCCGGGATCAATGAGCAGTTCTTC. Protein product: CASSLVSGINEQFF.

The rearrangement uses TRBV9 and TRBJ2-2; D remains unclear. Germline values: CDR1 SGDLS, CDR2 YYNGEE. V was pared by 1 base and J by 5 bases, with 15 bases between. The CDR3 spans 16 residues. The CDR3 spells CASSVSQRPWTGELFF. The CDR3 DNA reads TGTGCCAGCAGCGTATCCCAGCGCCCGTGGACCGGGGAGCTGTTTTTT. Together with reference TRBV9 and TRBJ2-2, the CDR3 gives the full variable domain: DSGVTQTPKHLITATGQRVTLRCSPRSGDLSVYWYQQSLDQGLQFLIQYYNGEERAKGNILERFSAQQFPDLHSELNLSSLELGDSALYFCASSVSQRPWTGELFFGEGSRLTVL.

The J gene is TRBJ2-5, the V gene TRBV15; a weak D match, TRBD2 (6 bases). This CDR3 has 14 residues. The V gene lost 0 bases and the J gene lost 7 bases, with 12 bases spanning the gap. The V gene's germline CDR1 is LNHNV and CDR2 YYDKDF (reference sequence). CDR3 coding DNA: TGTGCCACCAGCAGAGAGACCGGGCGGGGGACCCAGTACTTC. It translates to CATSRETGRGTQYF.

This chain links TRBV4-1 with TRBJ2-7, with D possibly matching TRBD1 (6 bases). V was cut by 0 bases and J by 1 base, with 10 bases left in between. The germline V gene has CDR1 MGHRA and CDR2 YSYEKL. The CDR3 runs 15 residues. The CDR3 loop is CASSQDQGSSYEQYF. CDR3 DNA: TGCGCCAGCAGCCAAGATCAGGGGAGTTCCTACGAGCAGTACTTC.

This rearrangement joins TRBV7-9 to TRBJ2-1; 8 nucleotides agree with TRBD2. CDR1 is SEHNR and CDR2 is FQNEAQ in the germline V gene (reference sequence). This CDR3 is built from 16 residues. V shed 3 bases and J 5 bases; nucleotides not matched to a gene: 9. The CDR3 DNA follows: TGTGCCAGCAGCTTGAGCAGCGGGAGAGTCGACAATGAGCAGTTCTTC. Protein sequence: CASSLSSGRVDNEQFF.

The chain combines TRBV2 with TRBJ2-7; 8 nucleotides line up with TRBD2. J was trimmed by 6 bases and V by 7 bases; bases with no gene match: 11. CDR3 length: 14 amino acids. Germline values: CDR1 SNHLY, CDR2 FYNNEI. The CDR3 nucleotides read TGTGCCAGCATTCCGGGACTAGGAGGACCCGAGCAGTACTTC. Residues: CASIPGLGGPEQYF.

This chain links TRBV28 with TRBJ2-1; 13 bases align to TRBD2. Germline-derived CDR1 and CDR2 are MDHEN and SYDVKM. Losses at the gene ends were 2 bases for V and 0 bases for J; bases not matched to a gene: 4. This CDR3 is built from 18 residues. The CDR3 sequence: CASSLLGLAGSSYNEQFF. CDR3 in DNA: TGTGCCAGCAGTTTACTGGGACTAGCGGGAAGCTCCTACAATGAGCAGTTCTTC.

The rearrangement joins TRBV4-2 to TRBJ2-3, with TRBD1 matching over 7 bases. J gave up 0 bases and V 3 bases, and 3 bases lay outside the gene matches. Germline V gives CDR1 LGHNA, CDR2 YNFKEQ. CDR3 length: 15 amino acids. The CDR3 sequence is CASSQEQGSTDTQYF. DNA for the CDR3: TGTGCCAGCAGCCAGGAACAGGGGAGCACAGATACGCAGTATTTT.

CDR3 coding DNA: TGTGCCAGCAGCCGATGGAGGGAGACCCAGTACTTC. Its protein product is CASSRWRETQYF. V gene TRBV7-2 combines with J gene TRBJ2-5; D is possibly TRBD2 (5 bases). V was pared by 5 bases and J by 5 bases, with 9 bases between. The CDR3 sequence is 12 residues long. Germline lookup yields CDR1 SGHTA and CDR2 FQGNSA. Full variable domain (remainder filled in from reference TRBV7-2 and TRBJ2-5): GAGVSQSPSNKVTEKGKDVELRCDPISGHTALYWYRQSLGQGLEFLIYFQGNSAPDKSGLPSDRFSAERTGGSVSTLTIQRTQQEDSAVYLCASSRWRETQYFGPGTRLLVL.

The chain is built from TRBV2 and TRBJ1-1; D is possibly TRBD1 (6 bases). CDR1 SNHLY and CDR2 FYNNEI come from the germline V gene. V was trimmed by 5 bases and J by 0 bases, leaving 16 bases between them. This CDR3 contains 16 residues. The CDR3 protein is CASSTPGENMNTEAFF. DNA for the CDR3: TGTGCCAGCAGTACGCCAGGGGAAAATATGAACACTGAAGCTTTCTTT.

This chain uses TRBV5-1 with TRBJ2-5; 12 bases fit TRBD1. Germline V lookup: CDR1 SGHRS, CDR2 YFSETQ. The CDR3 has 17 amino acids. Germline trimming cut 6 bases from V and 4 bases from J; bases unmatched to any gene: 13. CDR3 region: CASTIYPGQGALETQYF. The CDR3 DNA is TGCGCCAGCACCATCTACCCGGGACAGGGGGCTTTAGAGACCCAGTACTTC. Looking up the rest from reference TRBV5-1 and TRBJ2-5 gives the full variable domain: KAGVTQTPRYLIKTRGQQVTLSCSPISGHRSVSWYQQTPGQGLQFLFEYFSETQRNKGNFPGRFSGRQFSNSRSEMNVSTLELGDSALYLCASTIYPGQGALETQYFGPGTRLLVL.

This rearrangement joins TRBV7-6 to TRBJ1-5, with 8 bases aligning to TRBD1. The germline V gene has CDR1 SGHVS and CDR2 FNYEAQ. The CDR3 spans 13 residues. Trimming at V came to 2 bases and at J to 7 bases, leaving 1 base not matched to a gene. CDR3 bases: TGTGCCAGCAGCTTACAGGGGGCACAGCCCCAGCATTTT. Translating it yields CASSLQGAQPQHF.

The V and J genes are TRBV9 and TRBJ2-3; D remains unclear. The V gene lost 0 bases and the J gene lost 3 bases, with 8 bases spanning the gap. Germline lookup yields CDR1 SGDLS and CDR2 YYNGEE. The CDR3 has 14 residues. The CDR3 reads CASSVARSTDTQYF. The DNA of the CDR3 is TGTGCCAGCAGCGTAGCTAGGTCTACAGATACGCAGTATTTT.

The sample holds one count of this clone. J is TRBJ2-1 and V is TRBV9; 7 nucleotides line up with TRBD2. V was pared by 0 bases and J by 8 bases, with 8 bases of the junction left unmatched. This CDR3 is 15 amino acids long. CDR1 and CDR2 (germline): SGDLS, YYNGEE. CDR3 in amino acids: CASSVASGLWDEQFF. As DNA, the CDR3 is TGTGCCAGCAGCGTAGCTAGCGGCCTATGGGATGAGCAGTTCTTC.

The rearrangement links TRBV7-9 to TRBJ2-2, with TRBD2 identical over 13 bases. CDR1 is SEHNR, CDR2 FQNEAQ, per germline (reference sequence). This CDR3 spans 19 amino acids. V shed 4 bases, J shed 0 bases, and the junction held 8 bases outside the gene matches. The CDR3 region is CASSSPRGLAGPNTGELFF. In nucleotides, the CDR3 is TGTGCCAGCAGCTCCCCGCGGGGACTAGCGGGGCCGAACACCGGGGAGCTGTTTTTT.

This rearrangement joins TRBV7-9 to TRBJ1-2, with D uncertain. The CDR3 is made up of 15 amino acids. Germline CDR1 is SEHNR and CDR2 is FQNEAQ (reference sequence). The V end was cut by 1 base, the J end by 4 bases, with 13 bases between. DNA of the CDR3: TGTGCCAGCAGCTTAGAGGAGGGTCTGGGCTATGGCTACACCTTC. This gives the protein CASSLEEGLGYGYTF.

The chain recombines TRBV2 with TRBJ2-7, with TRBD2 identical over 7 bases. J was trimmed by 2 bases and V by 4 bases; bases with no gene match: 5. CDR3 size: 14 residues. Germline-derived CDR1 and CDR2 are SNHLY and FYNNEI. The CDR3, as DNA: TGTGCCAGCAGTGCCGGGACTATTGCCTACGAGCAGTACTTC. It encodes CASSAGTIAYEQYF.

The chain carries TRBV28 and TRBJ2-7; 8 nucleotides match TRBD2. The CDR3 sequence is 14 residues long. Germline CDR1 MDHEN, CDR2 SYDVKM. Germline trimming cut 6 bases from V and 5 bases from J; bases unmatched to any gene: 9. CDR3 sequence reads: CASSFAGGSHEQYF. In nucleotides, the CDR3 is TGTGCCAGCAGCTTCGCGGGAGGATCCCACGAGCAGTACTTC.

The genes are TRBV19 and TRBJ2-7, with TRBD2 as a possible D gene (6 bases). V was cut by 7 bases and J by 2 bases, with 15 bases left in between. Germline CDR1 reads LNHDA; CDR2 reads SQIVND (reference sequence). The CDR3 sequence is 14 residues long. The CDR3: CASKARRAAYEQYF. In nucleotides, the CDR3 is TGTGCCAGTAAGGCGAGGAGGGCGGCCTACGAGCAGTACTTC. The entire variable domain, with the rest obtained from reference TRBV19 and TRBJ2-7, is as follows: DGGITQSPKYLFRKEGQNVTLSCEQNLNHDAMYWYRQDPGQGLRLIYYSQIVNDFQKGDIAEGYSVSREKKESFPLTVTSAQKNPTAFYLCASKARRAAYEQYFGPGTRLTVT.

The V gene is TRBV5-1, the J gene TRBJ2-1; 11 bases line up with TRBD2. With V trimmed by 0 bases and J by 3 bases, 2 bases remained unmatched. This CDR3 has 16 residues. Germline values: CDR1 SGHRS, CDR2 YFSETQ. CDR3 sequence: CASSLVGLADYNEQFF. As DNA, the CDR3 is TGCGCCAGCAGCTTGGTGGGACTAGCGGACTACAATGAGCAGTTCTTC. Supplemented by reference TRBV5-1 and TRBJ2-1, the full variable domain reads KAGVTQTPRYLIKTRGQQVTLSCSPISGHRSVSWYQQTPGQGLQFLFEYFSETQRNKGNFPGRFSGRQFSNSRSEMNVSTLELGDSALYLCASSLVGLADYNEQFFGPGTRLTVL.

J is TRBJ1-2 and V is TRBV19; D gene ambiguous. Germline V gives CDR1 LNHDA, CDR2 SQIVND (reference sequence). V lost 7 bases and J lost 2, with 14 bases in between. This CDR3 has 14 amino acids. The CDR3 bases are TGTGCCAGTACTGTTGGGCGGAGGAACTATGGCTACACCTTC. This translates into CASTVGRRNYGYTF.